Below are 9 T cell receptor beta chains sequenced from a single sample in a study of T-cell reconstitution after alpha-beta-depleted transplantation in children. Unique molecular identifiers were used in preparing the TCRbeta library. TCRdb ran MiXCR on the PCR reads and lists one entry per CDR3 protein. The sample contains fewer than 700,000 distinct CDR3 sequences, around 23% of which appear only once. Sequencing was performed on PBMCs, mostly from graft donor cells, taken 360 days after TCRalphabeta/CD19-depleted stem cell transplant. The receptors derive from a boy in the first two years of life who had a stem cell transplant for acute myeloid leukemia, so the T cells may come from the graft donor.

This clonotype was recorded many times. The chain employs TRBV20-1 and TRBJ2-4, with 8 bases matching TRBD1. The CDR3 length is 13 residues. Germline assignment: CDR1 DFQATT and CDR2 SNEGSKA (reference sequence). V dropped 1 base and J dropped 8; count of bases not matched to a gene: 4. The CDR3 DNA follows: TGCAGTGCTAGAGGGACAGGGCCACACATTCAGTACTTC. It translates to CSARGTGPHIQYF.

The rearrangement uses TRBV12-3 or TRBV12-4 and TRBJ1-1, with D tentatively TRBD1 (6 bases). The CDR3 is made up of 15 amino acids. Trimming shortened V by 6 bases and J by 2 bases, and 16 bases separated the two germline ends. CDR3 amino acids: CASRKSTGFNTEAFF. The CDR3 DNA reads TGTGCCAGCAGAAAAAGCACAGGGTTTAACACTGAAGCTTTCTTT.

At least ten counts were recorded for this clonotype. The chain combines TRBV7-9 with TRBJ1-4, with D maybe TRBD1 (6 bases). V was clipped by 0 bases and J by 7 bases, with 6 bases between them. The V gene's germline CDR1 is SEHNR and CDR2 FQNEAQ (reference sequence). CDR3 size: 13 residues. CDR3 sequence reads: CASSLAGAEKLFF. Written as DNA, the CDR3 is TGTGCCAGCAGCTTAGCGGGGGCTGAAAAACTGTTTTTT. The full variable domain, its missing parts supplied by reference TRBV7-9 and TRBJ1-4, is DTGVSQNPRHKITKRGQNVTFRCDPISEHNRLYWYRQTLGQGPEFLTYFQNEAQLEKSRLLSDRFSAERPKGSFSTLEIQRTEQGDSAMYLCASSLAGAEKLFFGSGTQLSVL.

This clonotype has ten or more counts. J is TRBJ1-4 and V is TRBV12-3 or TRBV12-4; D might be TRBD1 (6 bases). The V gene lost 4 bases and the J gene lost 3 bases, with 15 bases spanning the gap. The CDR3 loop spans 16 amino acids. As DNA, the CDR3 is TGTGCCAGCAGTTCTACAGGGATCCGGGCTAATGAAAAACTGTTTTTT. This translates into CASSSTGIRANEKLFF.

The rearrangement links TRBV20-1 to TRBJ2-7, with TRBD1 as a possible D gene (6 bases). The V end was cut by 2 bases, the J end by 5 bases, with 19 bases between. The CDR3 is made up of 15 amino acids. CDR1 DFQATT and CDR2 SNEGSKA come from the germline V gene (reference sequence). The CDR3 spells CSARRQVTHLNEQYF. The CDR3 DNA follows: TGCAGTGCTAGACGACAGGTCACTCACCTCAACGAGCAGTACTTC.

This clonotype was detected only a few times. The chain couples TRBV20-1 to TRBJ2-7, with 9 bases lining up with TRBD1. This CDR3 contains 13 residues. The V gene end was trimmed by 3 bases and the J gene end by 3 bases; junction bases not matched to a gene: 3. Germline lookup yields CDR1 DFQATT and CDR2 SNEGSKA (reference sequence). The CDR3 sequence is CSARDRGNYEQYF. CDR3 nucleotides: TGCAGTGCTAGGGACAGGGGAAACTACGAGCAGTACTTC.

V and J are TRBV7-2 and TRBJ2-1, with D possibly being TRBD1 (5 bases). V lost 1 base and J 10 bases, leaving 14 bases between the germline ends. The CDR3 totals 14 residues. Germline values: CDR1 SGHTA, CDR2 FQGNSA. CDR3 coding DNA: TGTGCCAGCAGCTTAGGGCAGGGTGATTGGGAGCAGTTCTTC. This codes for CASSLGQGDWEQFF.

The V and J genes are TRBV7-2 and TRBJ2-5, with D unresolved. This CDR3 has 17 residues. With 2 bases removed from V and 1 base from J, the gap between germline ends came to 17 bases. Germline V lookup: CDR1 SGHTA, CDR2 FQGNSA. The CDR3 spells CASSLSPRGRIQETQYF. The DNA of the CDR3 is TGTGCCAGCAGCTTAAGCCCCCGCGGACGGATCCAAGAGACCCAGTACTTC.

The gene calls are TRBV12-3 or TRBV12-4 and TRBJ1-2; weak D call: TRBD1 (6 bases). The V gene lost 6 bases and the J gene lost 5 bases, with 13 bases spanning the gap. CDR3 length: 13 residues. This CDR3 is CASSPTRGYGYTF. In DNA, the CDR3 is TGTGCCAGCAGCCCGACAAGGGGGTATGGCTACACCTTC.